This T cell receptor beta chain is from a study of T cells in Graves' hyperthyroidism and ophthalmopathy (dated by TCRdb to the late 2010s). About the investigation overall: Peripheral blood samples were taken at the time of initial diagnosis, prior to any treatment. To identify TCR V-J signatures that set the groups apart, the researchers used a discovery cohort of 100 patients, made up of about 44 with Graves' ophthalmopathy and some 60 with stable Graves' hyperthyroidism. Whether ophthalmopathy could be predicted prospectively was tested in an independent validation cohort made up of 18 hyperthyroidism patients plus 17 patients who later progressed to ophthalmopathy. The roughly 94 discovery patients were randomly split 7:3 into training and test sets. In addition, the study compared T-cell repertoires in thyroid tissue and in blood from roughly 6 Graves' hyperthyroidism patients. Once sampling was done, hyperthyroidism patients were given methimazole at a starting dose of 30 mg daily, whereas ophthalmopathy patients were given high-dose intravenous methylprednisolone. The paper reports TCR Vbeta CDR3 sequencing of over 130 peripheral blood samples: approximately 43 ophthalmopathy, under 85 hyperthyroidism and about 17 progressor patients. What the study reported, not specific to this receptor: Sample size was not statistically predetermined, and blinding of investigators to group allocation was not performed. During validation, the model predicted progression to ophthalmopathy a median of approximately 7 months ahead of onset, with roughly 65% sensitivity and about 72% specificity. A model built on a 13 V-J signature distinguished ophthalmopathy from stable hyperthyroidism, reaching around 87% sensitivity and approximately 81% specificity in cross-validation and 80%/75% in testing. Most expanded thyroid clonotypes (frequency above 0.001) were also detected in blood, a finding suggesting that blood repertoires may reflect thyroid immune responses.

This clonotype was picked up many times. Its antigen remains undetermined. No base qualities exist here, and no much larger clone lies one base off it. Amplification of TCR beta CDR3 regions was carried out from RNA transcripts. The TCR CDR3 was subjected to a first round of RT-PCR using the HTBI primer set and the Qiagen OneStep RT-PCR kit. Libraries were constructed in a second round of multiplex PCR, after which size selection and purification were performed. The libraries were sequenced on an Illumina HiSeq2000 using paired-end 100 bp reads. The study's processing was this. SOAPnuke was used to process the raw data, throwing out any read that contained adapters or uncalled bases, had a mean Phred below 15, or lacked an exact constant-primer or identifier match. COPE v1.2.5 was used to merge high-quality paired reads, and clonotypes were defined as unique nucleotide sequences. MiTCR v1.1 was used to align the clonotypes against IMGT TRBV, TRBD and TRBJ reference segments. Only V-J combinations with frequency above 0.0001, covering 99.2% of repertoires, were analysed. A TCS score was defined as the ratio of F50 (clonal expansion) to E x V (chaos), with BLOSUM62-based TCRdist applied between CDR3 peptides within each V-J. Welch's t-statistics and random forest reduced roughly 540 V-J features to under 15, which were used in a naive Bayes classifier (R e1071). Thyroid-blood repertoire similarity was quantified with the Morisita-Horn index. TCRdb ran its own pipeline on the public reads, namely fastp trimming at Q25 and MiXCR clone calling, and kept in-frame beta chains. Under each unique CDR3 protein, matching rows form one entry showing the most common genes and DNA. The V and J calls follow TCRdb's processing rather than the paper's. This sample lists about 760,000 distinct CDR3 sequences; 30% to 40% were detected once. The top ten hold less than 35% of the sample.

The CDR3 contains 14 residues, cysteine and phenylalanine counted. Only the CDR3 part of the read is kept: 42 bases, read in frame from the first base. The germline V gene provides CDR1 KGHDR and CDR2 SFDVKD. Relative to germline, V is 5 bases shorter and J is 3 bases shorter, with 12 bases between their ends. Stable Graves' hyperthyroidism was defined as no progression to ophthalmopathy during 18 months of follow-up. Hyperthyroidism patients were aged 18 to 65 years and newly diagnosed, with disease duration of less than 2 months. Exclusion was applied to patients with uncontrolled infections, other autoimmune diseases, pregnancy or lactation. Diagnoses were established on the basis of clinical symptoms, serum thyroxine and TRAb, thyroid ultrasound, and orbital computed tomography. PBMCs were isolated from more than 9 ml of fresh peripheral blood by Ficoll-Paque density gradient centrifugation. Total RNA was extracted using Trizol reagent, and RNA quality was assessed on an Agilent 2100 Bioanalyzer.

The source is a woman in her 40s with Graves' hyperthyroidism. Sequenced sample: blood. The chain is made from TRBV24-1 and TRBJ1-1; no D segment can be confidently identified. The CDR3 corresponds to CATSASDGDTEAFF. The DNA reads TGTGCCACCAGTGCCTCGGACGGGGACACTGAAGCTTTCTTT.